The next 13 T cell receptor beta chains were all read from a single sample in a study of regulatory T cells in long-lasting Graves disease. With iRepertoire HTBI primers and Arm-PCR of CDR3 regions, TCR beta libraries were built. A single record per CDR3 protein comes from TCRdb applying MiXCR to the multiplex PCR reads. This table has almost 450,000 distinct CDR3 sequences, roughly 17% appearing once. Noted time point: newly diagnosed GD, antithyroid drugs for less than 3 months. With RNA extracted from PBMCs as input, the TCR library was made. These data also featured in a second study, about T cells in Graves' hyperthyroidism and ophthalmopathy.

The sample was peripheral blood mononuclear cells (PBMCs), taken at new diagnosis, from a patient treated with antithyroid drugs. The receptors here all came from a woman in her 30s with Graves disease.

About this clonotype: A much larger clone sits a single nucleotide away, making a read error possible. The chain recombines TRBV9 with TRBJ2-1; 10 bases fit TRBD2. Unmatched junction bases numbered 3, after V lost 2 bases and J lost 4 bases. Germline values: CDR1 SGDLS, CDR2 YYNGEE. CDR3 length equals 15 residues. CDR3 in DNA: TGTGCCAGCAGCGTTTCTAGCGGGGGTTACAATGAGCAGTTCTTC. As protein: CASSVSSGGYNEQFF.

This clonotype came up many times. J is TRBJ1-1 and V is TRBV20-1; D possibly corresponds to TRBD1 (5 bases). CDR1 is DFQATT and CDR2 is SNEGSKA in the germline V gene (reference sequence). The CDR3 contains 15 residues. V was clipped by 6 bases and J by 0 bases, with 17 bases between them. Here the CDR3 DNA reads TGCAGTGCCTACGCCCCGGGGGTAGTGAACACTGAAGCTTTCTTT. This gives the protein CSAYAPGVVNTEAFF.

With regard to this clonotype: A much larger clone is a single base away; this may be a read error. The chain uses TRBV30 and TRBJ2-5; D call uncertain. The CDR3 totals 14 residues. Germline V gene lookup returns CDR1 GTSNPN and CDR2 SVGIG (reference sequence). In nucleotides, the CDR3 is TGTGCCTGGAGTGTAGGCGCGGTACAAGAGGCCCAGTACTTC. It yields the protein CAWSVGAVQEAQYF.

In its sample, this clonotype was seen many times. The chain has TRBV6-5 and TRBJ2-1, with 9 bases that match TRBD2. V dropped 2 bases and J dropped 5; count of bases not matched to a gene: 7. Germline loops: CDR1 MNHEY, CDR2 SVGAGI. The CDR3 runs to 16 residues. The CDR3 nucleotides read TGTGCCAGCAGTTACCAAGCGGGAGGACCAAACAATGAGCAGTTCTTC. Protein: CASSYQAGGPNNEQFF.

This clonotype was detected only a few times. The chain is built from TRBV5-1 and TRBJ1-2; D perhaps matches TRBD1 (6 bases). The ends were cut back, 4 bases at V and 5 bases at J, with 18 bases in the middle. Germline values: CDR1 SGHRS, CDR2 YFSETQ. The CDR3 runs 15 residues. DNA for the CDR3: TGCGCCAGCAGCGCATTTCGTGGGGGCCCGTATGGCTACACCTTC. Its translation: CASSAFRGGPYGYTF. The full variable domain, rest sourced from reference TRBV5-1 and TRBJ1-2, is KAGVTQTPRYLIKTRGQQVTLSCSPISGHRSVSWYQQTPGQGLQFLFEYFSETQRNKGNFPGRFSGRQFSNSRSEMNVSTLELGDSALYLCASSAFRGGPYGYTFGSGTRLTVV.

In its sample, this clonotype was seen many times. The genes are TRBV28 and TRBJ1-5, with 8 bases fitting TRBD1. Germline CDR1 MDHEN, CDR2 SYDVKM. Germline trimming cut 6 bases from V and 1 base from J; bases unmatched to any gene: 5. The CDR3 sequence is 15 residues long. The CDR3 coding sequence is TGTGCCAGCAGGTCGGACAGGGAAAGCAATCAGCCCCAGCATTTT. This translates into CASRSDRESNQPQHF.

The rearrangement joins TRBV6-2 or TRBV6-3 to TRBJ2-3; the match to TRBD1 covers 7 bases. V lost 2 bases to trimming and J lost 0 bases; unmatched junction nucleotides: 2. This CDR3 has 15 residues. Germline CDR1 and CDR2: MNHEY and SVGEGT. The CDR3 DNA follows: TGTGCCAGCAGTTACGGGACAGATAGCACAGATACGCAGTATTTT. Protein: CASSYGTDSTDTQYF.

This clonotype was seen a few times. In DNA form, the CDR3 reads TGTGCCAGCAGTCACGGGGGGGGGCTCTACGAGCAGTACTTC. Translated, it gives CASSHGGGLYEQYF. The rearrangement links TRBV13 to TRBJ2-7; 8 nucleotides line up with TRBD2. Germline CDR1 PRHDT, CDR2 FYEKMQ (reference sequence). This CDR3 comprises 14 residues. J gave up 3 bases and V 6 bases, and 7 bases lay outside the gene matches.

This clonotype has at least ten counts. The chain carries TRBV3-1 and TRBJ2-3; D unresolved. Per germline, CDR1 LGHDT and CDR2 YNNKEL (reference sequence). Deletions cut 2 bases from V and 3 bases from J, with 0 bases between. This CDR3 has 11 amino acids. The CDR3 sequence: CASSQTDTQYF. The CDR3 nucleotides read TGTGCCAGCAGCCAAACAGATACGCAGTATTTT.

This clonotype was seen at least ten times. In DNA, the CDR3 is TGTGCCGCCCAAGGACTATTGTATTACTCCTACAATGAGCAGTTCTTC. This sequence encodes CAAQGLLYYSYNEQFF. This chain joins TRBV28 and TRBJ2-1; tentative D call: TRBD2 (6 bases). The CDR3 loop spans 16 amino acids. V was shortened by 11 bases and J by 0 bases, with 20 bases between the two germline ends. Germline CDR1 reads MDHEN; CDR2 reads SYDVKM.

The rearrangement joins TRBV18 to TRBJ2-1; 8 positions agree with TRBD2. The CDR3 has 16 residues. The V gene end was trimmed by 3 bases and the J gene end by 5 bases; junction bases not matched to a gene: 9. Germline V CDR1 and CDR2: KGHSH, LQKENI. CDR3: CASSPGGRSGNNEQFF. The CDR3 DNA sequence: TGTGCCAGCTCACCCGGAGGGCGTAGCGGGAACAATGAGCAGTTCTTC.

This clonotype showed up just a few times. The chain has TRBV4-1 and TRBJ2-7; 8 positions match TRBD2. Trimming cost V 0 bases and J 4 bases; bases outside gene matches: 8. The CDR3 extends over 16 amino acids. Germline values: CDR1 MGHRA, CDR2 YSYEKL. CDR3 bases: TGCGCCAGCAGCCAAGATGGAGTAGCGGGACCTTACGAGCAGTACTTC. Amino acids: CASSQDGVAGPYEQYF.

This clonotype was counted a single time. V and J are TRBV2 and TRBJ2-5; 13 positions match TRBD2. CDR1 SNHLY and CDR2 FYNNEI come from the germline V gene. J gave up 5 bases and V 6 bases, and 6 bases lay outside the gene matches. The CDR3 is 15 residues long. CDR3 residues: CASRMTSGRMETQYF. In nucleotides, the CDR3 is TGTGCCAGCAGGATGACTAGCGGGAGGATGGAGACCCAGTACTTC.